What follows describes a single T cell receptor (beta chain). Its matching antigen is unknown. With 60 Vbeta and 13 Jbeta primers, the PCR was carried out. The repertoire was sequenced with immunoSEQ multiplex PCR; TCRdb's copy has only in-frame clones and lacks some. The data hold under 110,000 clones, with around 80% observed a single time. The data are from a study of cytomegalovirus exposure and HLA in healthy donors. General study findings and limits: More clonal expansion characterized HLA-associated TCR beta chains than equally common others in a later analysis. Some public TCRs appeared in many individuals, while most sequences were rare. Associated with cytomegalovirus, according to the listing, were 150 to 200 TCR beta chains.

V lost 6 bases and J lost 5, with 17 bases in between. The germline V gene encodes CDR1 KGHSH and CDR2 LQKENI. The CDR3 covers 16 residues. The donors were healthy bone marrow donors. The receptor's source is a woman aged 50 to 60 in good health and CMV-seropositive. The source material was PBMCs. The chain has TRBV18 and TRBJ1-6; tentative D call: TRBD1 (5 bases). CDR3 sequence: CASSSLRQLDNSPLHF. The CDR3 DNA reads as TGTGCCAGCTCTTCCCTTCGACAGCTCGATAATTCACCCCTCCACTTT.